This T cell receptor (beta chain) was sequenced for a study of blood T cells in healthy people across ages. Study at large: When template switching was applied, about one barcoded beta molecule was captured per two T cells.

Together with a sample-barcoded 5' primer, a J-beta primer mix was included in a second PCR lasting roughly 6 to 12 cycles. TCRdb called the 5' RACE reads again in MiXCR, with one record for every CDR3 protein. The table shows over a million distinct CDR3 sequences, with around 59% occurring only once. Germline-derived CDR1 and CDR2 are SGHRS and YFSETQ. This CDR3 comprises 15 residues. V trimming: 4 bases; J trimming: 6 bases; junction bases outside the gene matches: 8. The TCR sequence derives from a man aged 18 to 29 in good health. The chain employs TRBV5-1 and TRBJ2-7; 12 nucleotides line up with TRBD2. The sequenced sample was blood. The CDR3 spells CASSPRLAGEAEQYF. The CDR3 nucleotides read TGCGCCAGCAGCCCCCGACTAGCGGGAGAGGCCGAGCAGTACTTC.